This entry lists 16 T cell receptor beta chains sequenced from one sample in a study of identical twins listed by TCRdb under 2016. Library preparation used 5' RACE. Sequencing relied on an Illumina HiSeq 2000. The public reads were quality trimmed at Q25 with fastp and then assembled into clones with MiXCR by TCRdb, keeping productive beta chains. Every distinct CDR3 protein forms one entry, paired with its most common genes and DNA. The sample yields 1.5 million to 2 million distinct CDR3 sequences; under 35% were counted once. Approximately 0.29% of the sample is taken by the ten largest. Sequencing input: cord blood. The receptors originated from a newborn girl in good health.

The chain is built from TRBV6-1 and TRBJ1-4; D uncertain. CDR3 length: 13 residues. From germline, CDR1 is MNHNS and CDR2 SASEGT. Trimming cost V 11 bases and J 5 bases, with 15 bases left between them. CDR3 coding DNA: TGTGCCGGCAAAGTCTCAGCGAATGAAAAACTGTTTTTT. Protein sequence: CAGKVSANEKLFF.

Points on this clonotype: A much larger clone differs by one base, so this may be a read error. V is TRBV6-6 and J is TRBJ2-7; D gene ambiguous. The CDR3 has 13 amino acids. Germline CDR1 reads MNHNY; CDR2 reads SVGAGI (reference sequence). Here the CDR3 DNA reads TGTGCCGGCAGTTTCGGACCGATCTACGAGCAGTACTTC. It yields the protein CAGSFGPIYEQYF.

The V call is TRBV3-1, the J call TRBJ2-3; 10 bases fit TRBD2. CDR1 is LGHDT, CDR2 YNNKEL, per germline (reference sequence). With 4 bases clipped from V and 4 bases from J, the junction kept 2 bases outside the gene matches. CDR3 length: 14 amino acids. CDR3 bases: TGTGCCAGCAGCCGGGGGACTAGCGCAGATACGCAGTATTTT. This encodes CASSRGTSADTQYF.

The V call is TRBV10-3, the J call TRBJ2-3, with 8 bases identical to TRBD1. The V gene end was trimmed by 11 bases and the J gene end by 2 bases; junction bases not matched to a gene: 6. Germline V CDR1 and CDR2: ENHRY, SYGVKD. The CDR3 consists of 13 residues. The CDR3 DNA follows: TGTGCCGTGCAGGGGGCCCCCACAGATACGCAGTATTTT. As protein: CAVQGAPTDTQYF.

This clonotype was recorded many times. This rearrangement joins TRBV28 to TRBJ1-2; no definite D call. V shed 6 bases and J shed 8 bases, with 13 bases lying between them. Looked up from germline, CDR1 is MDHEN and CDR2 is SYDVKM. This CDR3 contains 12 residues. CDR3 loop: CASSRTPGGYTF. In nucleotides, the CDR3 is TGTGCCAGCAGCCGGACCCCCGGCGGCTACACCTTC.

Concerning this clonotype itself: A junction end diverges from the germline sequence, so it may reflect a read error. The CDR3 loop is CASSLGGGSKDTQYF. DNA of the CDR3: TGTGCCAGCAGCTTAGGGGGGGGGAGCAAAGATACGCAGTATTTT. The chain joins TRBV7-8 to TRBJ2-3; 7 bases align to TRBD2. Germline CDR1 SGHVS, CDR2 FQNEAQ. The CDR3 runs 15 residues.

Points on this clonotype: The junction departs from the called germline gene at one end, perhaps through a read error. V gene TRBV7-9 combines with J gene TRBJ1-1; 9 nucleotides agree with TRBD1. Germline CDR1 reads SEHNR; CDR2 reads FQNEAQ (reference sequence). This CDR3 region has 19 residues. CDR3 residues: CASSPILGQGRRVTTEAFF. In DNA, the CDR3 is TGTGCCAGCAGCCCCATACTCGGACAGGGGAGAAGGGTGACCACTGAGGCTTTCTTT.

This chain connects TRBV2 to TRBJ1-1, with a weak D call TRBD1 (5 bases). Per the germline V gene, CDR1 is SNHLY and CDR2 is FYNNEI. This CDR3 comprises 15 residues. V dropped 7 bases and J dropped 5 bases, with 20 bases sitting between them. CDR3 in amino acids: CASTAWGQGLTEAFF. Written as DNA, the CDR3 is TGTGCCAGCACCGCCTGGGGCCAGGGCTTGACTGAAGCTTTCTTT.

This chain connects TRBV6-2 or TRBV6-3 to TRBJ1-1, with D unclear. The CDR3 is 14 residues long. The V end was cut by 2 bases, the J end by 1 base, with 8 bases between. Germline values: CDR1 MNHEY, CDR2 SVGEGT. DNA for the CDR3: TGTGCCAGCAGTTACCGACGACAGAACACTGAAGCTTTCTTT. It is translated as CASSYRRQNTEAFF.

The genes are TRBV12-3 or TRBV12-4 and TRBJ2-7; TRBD1 or TRBD2 may be the D gene (5 bases each). V lost 6 bases and J 4 bases, leaving 16 bases between the germline ends. This CDR3 is built from 14 residues. The CDR3 here is CASRLLGAGYEQYF. The CDR3 coding sequence is TGTGCCAGCAGACTACTAGGGGCGGGTTACGAGCAGTACTTC.

The V and J genes are TRBV27 and TRBJ1-4; the D is unclear. CDR3 length: 14 residues. CDR1 MNHEY and CDR2 SMNVEV come from the germline V gene (reference sequence). With 5 bases removed from V and 5 bases from J, the gap between germline ends came to 12 bases. The chain's CDR3 is CASSPTPSNEKLFF. The DNA of the CDR3 is TGTGCCAGCAGTCCGACACCTTCAAATGAAAAACTGTTTTTT.

The J gene is TRBJ2-5, the V gene TRBV20-1; no clear D gene. V lost 6 bases, J lost 0 bases, and 17 bases lay in between. This CDR3 has 15 residues. CDR1 DFQATT and CDR2 SNEGSKA come from the germline V gene (reference sequence). The CDR3 reads CSATQIAKYQETQYF. DNA of the CDR3: TGCAGTGCCACCCAGATAGCCAAGTACCAAGAGACCCAGTACTTC.

The CDR3: CASSVRSLAKNIQYF. For the CDR3, the DNA is TGTGCCAGCAGTGTCCGGTCTCTAGCCAAAAACATTCAGTACTTC. The V and J genes are TRBV6-4 and TRBJ2-4; D remains ambiguous. V was trimmed by 4 bases and J by 0 bases, leaving 10 bases between them. CDR3 length: 15 residues. Germline V CDR1 and CDR2: MRHNA, SNTAGT.

J is TRBJ2-1 and V is TRBV5-6; 8 bases line up with TRBD2. Unmatched junction bases numbered 12, after V lost 3 bases and J lost 4 bases. The CDR3 has 17 amino acids. The V gene's germline CDR1 is SGHDT and CDR2 YYEEEE. The CDR3 DNA follows: TGTGCCAGCAGCTCCTCACCTAGCGGGCCTCTTTACAATGAGCAGTTCTTC. Protein: CASSSSPSGPLYNEQFF.

This rearrangement joins TRBV5-1 to TRBJ2-1; 7 nucleotides agree with TRBD2. Per the germline V gene, CDR1 is SGHRS and CDR2 is YFSETQ. Losses at the gene ends were 4 bases for V and 0 bases for J; bases not matched to a gene: 7. This CDR3 has 16 residues. DNA for the CDR3: TGCGCCAGCAGCGGGGGGGACTTAGACTCCTACAATGAGCAGTTCTTC. This translates into CASSGGDLDSYNEQFF.

The chain uses TRBV30 and TRBJ1-4; D remains unclear. This CDR3 is 13 amino acids long. Per germline, CDR1 GTSNPN and CDR2 SVGIG (reference sequence). V lost 4 bases to trimming and J lost 8 bases, with 14 bases between them. CDR3 region: CAWTRGRKEKLFF. DNA of the CDR3: TGTGCCTGGACTCGGGGTAGGAAAGAAAAACTGTTTTTT. Combining the CDR3 with reference TRBV30 and TRBJ1-4 gives the whole variable domain SQTIHQWPATLVQPVGSPLSLECTVEGTSNPNLYWYRQAAGRGLQLLFYSVGIGQISSEVPQNLSASRPQDRQFILSSKKLLLSDSGFYLCAWTRGRKEKLFFGSGTQLSVL.